Following are 29 T cell receptor beta chains from one sample sequenced in a study of CD8 T cells in Susac syndrome. Random-hexamer reverse transcription was applied to roughly 0.5 to 1 ug RNA. TCRdb recomputed calls from the immunoSEQ multiplex PCR reads with MiXCR, one row per CDR3 protein. This sample carries roughly 180,000 distinct CDR3 sequences, around 96% of them seen once, and the ten largest clones take 0.1%. Input material: CD4+ T cells from PBMCs. These receptors all come from a human donor in good health.

The chain is built from TRBV28 and TRBJ2-5, with 7 bases that match TRBD1. The CDR3 covers 14 residues. With 7 bases clipped from V and 4 bases from J, the junction kept 9 bases outside the gene matches. In germline, CDR1 is MDHEN, CDR2 SYDVKM. The CDR3 loop reads CASTVVNRGETQYF. CDR3 DNA: TGTGCCAGCACCGTCGTCAACAGGGGAGAGACCCAGTACTTC. Complete variable domain (other parts from reference TRBV28 and TRBJ2-5): DVKVTQSSRYLVKRTGEKVFLECVQDMDHENMFWYRQDPGLGLRLIYFSYDVKMKEKGDIPEGYSVSREKKERFSLILESASTNQTSMYLCASTVVNRGETQYFGPGTRLLVL.

V and J are TRBV28 and TRBJ2-5, with TRBD1 matching 8 bases. The CDR3 loop spans 15 amino acids. Germline trimming cut 8 bases from V and 1 base from J; bases unmatched to any gene: 9. Per germline, CDR1 MDHEN and CDR2 SYDVKM. The CDR3 nucleotides are TGTGCCAGCTCTTGGCGAGGACAGGGCCAAGAGACCCAGTACTTC. This translates into CASSWRGQGQETQYF.

This clonotype occurred once. The DNA of the CDR3 is TGTGCCAGCAGCCAAACGACTAGCGGGAGACAATACTTC. Residues: CASSQTTSGRQYF. V gene TRBV4-2 combines with J gene TRBJ2-7, with 12 bases fitting TRBD2. The germline V gene has CDR1 LGHNA and CDR2 YNFKEQ. J was trimmed by 13 bases and V by 2 bases; bases with no gene match: 6. The CDR3 is 13 residues long.

This chain connects TRBV20-1 to TRBJ2-2; 7 bases line up with TRBD1. The CDR3 consists of 12 residues. Germline V gene data show CDR1 as DFQATT and CDR2 as SNEGSKA (reference sequence). V lost 6 bases and J lost 5; bases outside the gene matches: 3. In DNA form, the CDR3 reads TGCAGTGCGCCACAGGGGACCGGGGAGCTGTTTTTT. This gives the protein CSAPQGTGELFF.

The V and J genes are TRBV6-2 or TRBV6-3 and TRBJ2-1, with TRBD1 as a possible D gene (6 bases). V shed 10 bases and J shed 5 bases, with 15 bases lying between them. In germline, CDR1 is MNHEY, CDR2 SVGEGT. The CDR3 consists of 13 residues. For the CDR3, the DNA is TGTGCCACACACAGGGATTTTCACAATGAGCAGTTCTTC. It yields the protein CATHRDFHNEQFF.

J is TRBJ2-3 and V is TRBV7-2, with no clear D. With 6 bases removed from V and 2 bases from J, the gap between germline ends came to 12 bases. Germline CDR1 is SGHTA and CDR2 is FQGNSA. This CDR3 comprises 14 residues. The CDR3 coding sequence is TGTGCCAGCAGAACCGGGCGGCACACAGATACGCAGTATTTT. Amino acids: CASRTGRHTDTQYF. The whole variable domain, filled in from reference TRBV7-2 and TRBJ2-3, reads GAGVSQSPSNKVTEKGKDVELRCDPISGHTALYWYRQSLGQGLEFLIYFQGNSAPDKSGLPSDRFSAERTGGSVSTLTIQRTQQEDSAVYLCASRTGRHTDTQYFGPGTRLTVL.

V gene TRBV12-3 or TRBV12-4 combines with J gene TRBJ2-7; TRBD2 matches 7 bases. Unmatched junction bases numbered 9, after V lost 3 bases and J lost 1 base. The CDR3 is made up of 16 amino acids. Here the CDR3 DNA reads TGTGCCAGCAGTTTTTCTAGCGGAGAAAGGTCCTACGAGCAGTACTTC. It encodes CASSFSSGERSYEQYF.

The chain uses TRBV24-1 and TRBJ2-2; D gene uncertain. The CDR3 sequence is 15 residues long. Germline CDR1 reads KGHDR; CDR2 reads SFDVKD. Deletions cut 3 bases from V and 7 bases from J, with 14 bases between. Written as DNA, the CDR3 is TGTGCCACCAGTGATCTTCGGGCTTTTGGCGGGGAGCTGTTTTTT. It encodes CATSDLRAFGGELFF.

The chain links TRBV20-1 to TRBJ2-2; 14 bases are shared with TRBD2. V lost 6 bases and J lost 5; bases outside the gene matches: 5. This CDR3 region has 15 residues. CDR1 is DFQATT, CDR2 SNEGSKA, per germline (reference sequence). The CDR3 bases are TGCAGTGCAGAGGGACTAGCGGGAGCAACCGGGGAGCTGTTTTTT. This sequence encodes CSAEGLAGATGELFF.

CDR3 sequence (DNA): TGCGCCAGCAGCTCACACTTCACAGATACGCAGTATTTT. It translates to CASSSHFTDTQYF. J is TRBJ2-3 and V is TRBV5-1; the D is unclear. Germline loops: CDR1 SGHRS, CDR2 YFSETQ. The CDR3 has 13 residues. Trimming removed 3 bases at V and 2 bases at J, with 7 bases between.

The V and J genes are TRBV5-4 and TRBJ2-1; 13 positions match TRBD2. Germline lookup yields CDR1 SGHNT and CDR2 YYREEE (reference sequence). CDR3 length: 16 amino acids. V lost 4 bases to trimming and J lost 8 bases; unmatched junction nucleotides: 9. This chain's CDR3 is CASSQEGLAGVDEQFF. CDR3 bases: TGTGCCAGCAGCCAAGAAGGACTAGCGGGAGTGGATGAGCAGTTCTTC.

This chain joins TRBV9 and TRBJ2-3, with a weak D call TRBD1 (5 bases). Looked up from germline, CDR1 is SGDLS and CDR2 is YYNGEE. The V gene lost 0 bases and the J gene lost 2 bases, with 10 bases spanning the gap. This CDR3 spans 15 amino acids. The CDR3 nucleotides are TGTGCCAGCAGCGTAGAGGCAGGGAACACAGATACGCAGTATTTT. The encoded protein is CASSVEAGNTDTQYF.

The chain has TRBV23-1 and TRBJ2-5; D is unclear. TRBV23-1 is given ORF status, its function remaining uncertain. CDR3 length: 11 amino acids. Deletions cut 7 bases from V and 5 bases from J, with 8 bases between. CDR3 region: CASTQGETQYF. The CDR3 DNA follows: TGCGCCAGCACACAAGGGGAGACCCAGTACTTC.

This rearrangement joins TRBV20-1 to TRBJ1-5, with 12 bases that match TRBD1. The length of the CDR3 is 14 residues. V was pared by 5 bases and J by 8 bases, with 7 bases of the junction left unmatched. Germline assignment: CDR1 DFQATT and CDR2 SNEGSKA (reference sequence). In DNA, the CDR3 is TGCAGTGCTCAGGGACAGGGGGCCGTTAAGCCCCAGCATTTT. It codes for CSAQGQGAVKPQHF.

The chain links TRBV7-9 to TRBJ1-4, with D hard to call. The CDR3 spans 14 residues. Germline V gives CDR1 SEHNR, CDR2 FQNEAQ (reference sequence). With 0 bases removed from V and 9 bases from J, the gap between germline ends came to 11 bases. CDR3 protein: CASSLAEGAKKLFF. The CDR3 DNA follows: TGTGCCAGCAGCTTAGCCGAGGGCGCGAAAAAACTGTTTTTT. The full variable domain, completed using reference TRBV7-9 and TRBJ1-4, is DTGVSQNPRHKITKRGQNVTFRCDPISEHNRLYWYRQTLGQGPEFLTYFQNEAQLEKSRLLSDRFSAERPKGSFSTLEIQRTEQGDSAMYLCASSLAEGAKKLFFGSGTQLSVL.

The chain links TRBV7-9 to TRBJ2-3; D is undetermined. This CDR3 comprises 15 residues. Trimming removed 1 base from V and 4 bases from J, with 12 bases in between. Germline V gene lookup returns CDR1 SEHNR and CDR2 FQNEAQ (reference sequence). The DNA for the CDR3 is TGTGCCAGCAGCTTAGTGCCGGGTTGGGCAGATACGCAGTATTTT. It translates to CASSLVPGWADTQYF.

The CDR3 sequence: CASIRAGTDTQYF. CDR3 DNA sequence: TGTGCCAGCATCAGGGCGGGCACAGATACGCAGTATTTT. V usage is TRBV27 and J usage is TRBJ2-3; a weak D match, TRBD1 (5 bases). The V end was cut by 7 bases, the J end by 1 base, with 9 bases between. The length of the CDR3 is 13 residues. Germline V gene lookup returns CDR1 MNHEY and CDR2 SMNVEV (reference sequence).

The chain links TRBV28 to TRBJ2-7; D gene ambiguous. Germline CDR1 MDHEN, CDR2 SYDVKM. The CDR3 runs to 12 residues. V gave up 5 bases and J gave up 4 bases, with 9 bases separating them. The CDR3 loop reads CASSGSKYEQYF. The CDR3 DNA reads TGTGCCAGCAGTGGTTCCAAATACGAGCAGTACTTC. The variable domain in full, completed from reference TRBV28 and TRBJ2-7, reads DVKVTQSSRYLVKRTGEKVFLECVQDMDHENMFWYRQDPGLGLRLIYFSYDVKMKEKGDIPEGYSVSREKKERFSLILESASTNQTSMYLCASSGSKYEQYFGPGTRLTVT.

The V call is TRBV5-1, the J call TRBJ2-3; either TRBD1 or TRBD2 may fit D (5 bases each). The germline V gene has CDR1 SGHRS and CDR2 YFSETQ. The germline V and J ends were trimmed by 2 bases and 2 bases, with 15 bases remaining between them. CDR3 length: 16 residues. The CDR3 DNA follows: TGCGCCAGCAGCTTTGGGACGGATTCTTACACAGATACGCAGTATTTT. Its protein product is CASSFGTDSYTDTQYF.

CDR3 in DNA: TGCGCCAGCAGTCATAAGGGGTTTTGGGAGACCCAGTACTTC. This codes for CASSHKGFWETQYF. The chain combines TRBV23-1 with TRBJ2-5; tentatively, D is TRBD1 (5 bases). TRBV23-1 is an open reading frame, and its role is uncertain. The CDR3 loop spans 14 amino acids. Between the trimmed V and J ends, which lost 3 bases and 5 bases, there was a span of 13 bases.

In DNA, the CDR3 is TGTGCCAGCAGCCAAGCAACTCTGGCGACCCACAATGAGCAGTTCTTC. Protein: CASSQATLATHNEQFF. The chain uses TRBV4-2 and TRBJ2-1; D unclear. Trimming took off 1 base at V and 5 bases at J, with 15 bases between the two ends. The CDR3 totals 16 residues. CDR1 and CDR2 from the germline V gene are LGHNA and YNFKEQ.

This chain links TRBV30 with TRBJ2-1, with TRBD2 as a possible D gene (5 bases). The germline V gene has CDR1 GTSNPN and CDR2 SVGIG (reference sequence). The length of the CDR3 is 16 residues. The germline V and J ends were trimmed by 1 base and 0 bases, with 13 bases remaining between them. CDR3 protein: CAWSAPGINSYNEQFF. CDR3 in DNA: TGTGCCTGGAGTGCCCCGGGGATCAACTCCTACAATGAGCAGTTCTTC.

The rearrangement uses TRBV12-5 and TRBJ1-1; D gene unclear. Germline CDR1 LGHNT, CDR2 FRNRAP. Trimming shortened V by 6 bases and J by 2 bases, and 10 bases separated the two germline ends. The CDR3 has 13 amino acids. CDR3 in DNA: TGTGCTAGTGGAAAGGGAGCTAACACTGAAGCTTTCTTT. This translates into CASGKGANTEAFF.

This chain uses TRBV3-1 with TRBJ2-1; D not certain. Trimming cost V 1 base and J 15 bases, with 13 bases left between them. Per germline, CDR1 LGHDT and CDR2 YNNKEL (reference sequence). This CDR3 is built from 12 residues. The CDR3 nucleotides are TGTGCCAGCAGCCAAGCAACAAGGTCCCCGTTCTTC. It translates to CASSQATRSPFF.

The chain has TRBV30 and TRBJ1-1; perhaps TRBD1 as D (5 bases). Germline V CDR1 and CDR2: GTSNPN, SVGIG (reference sequence). The CDR3 is 13 amino acids. V lost 3 bases, J lost 1 base, and 9 bases lay in between. CDR3 nucleotide sequence: TGTGCCTGGAGAGGGGATTCGAACACTGAAGCTTTCTTT. Protein product: CAWRGDSNTEAFF.

J is TRBJ2-1 and V is TRBV3-1; 13 bases fit TRBD2. Germline trimming cut 3 bases from V and 7 bases from J; bases unmatched to any gene: 9. The CDR3 covers 17 residues. Per the germline V gene, CDR1 is LGHDT and CDR2 is YNNKEL (reference sequence). The CDR3 DNA is TGTGCCAGCAGCCATTTTAGGACTAGCGGGAGTTTGAATGAGCAGTTCTTC. This sequence encodes CASSHFRTSGSLNEQFF.

V is TRBV3-1 and J is TRBJ2-1; 10 bases agree with TRBD2. Germline assignment: CDR1 LGHDT and CDR2 YNNKEL (reference sequence). V shed 1 base, J shed 8 bases, and the junction held 8 bases outside the gene matches. The CDR3 has 16 residues. CDR3 amino acids: CASSQGITSGMDEQFF. In nucleotides, the CDR3 is TGTGCCAGCAGCCAAGGTATAACTAGCGGGATGGATGAGCAGTTCTTC.

The chain links TRBV6-2 or TRBV6-3 to TRBJ1-1; TRBD1 is a possible D gene (5 bases). V was shortened by 6 bases and J by 3 bases, with 11 bases between the two germline ends. The CDR3 runs to 13 residues. Germline V gene sequence: CDR1 MNHEY, CDR2 SVGEGT. The CDR3 protein is CASRSQVYTEAFF. In DNA form, the CDR3 reads TGTGCCAGCAGGTCACAGGTCTACACTGAAGCTTTCTTT.

The chain recombines TRBV5-4 with TRBJ2-6; 12 nucleotides agree with TRBD1. The germline gives CDR1 SGHNT, CDR2 YYREEE (reference sequence). V shed 5 bases, J shed 3 bases, and the junction held 9 bases outside the gene matches. CDR3 length: 18 residues. The CDR3 protein is CASRPGTGGPGGANVLTF. DNA for the CDR3: TGTGCCAGCAGGCCCGGGACAGGGGGCCCGGGTGGGGCCAACGTCCTGACTTTC.